This TCR beta chain was captured by sequencing in a study of resident and recirculating memory T cells in vitiligo. The overall study: The samples were homogenized without cell sorting before genomic DNA extraction.

Patients had to be free of confetti depigmentation, indicating active vitiligo. The CDR3 contains 18 residues. J was trimmed by 4 bases and V by 1 base; bases with no gene match: 11. Germline loops: CDR1 SGHTA, CDR2 FQGNSA. Regarding the study as a whole: No unique dominant TCR clone was found in vitiligo lesions.

The repertoire was sequenced with immunoSEQ multiplex PCR; TCRdb's copy has only in-frame clones and lacks some. The sample lists more than 35,000 clones; about nine tenths were seen once. For this clone: What it binds is not known.

The chain couples TRBV7-2 to TRBJ2-2, with TRBD2 matching over 8 bases. This clonotype was obtained from a male donor with vitiligo. Sequencing input: blood. The CDR3 nucleotides read TGTGCCAGCAGCTTAGTTGCTTGGCGGGGGGACCTCACCGGGGAGCTGTTTTTT. Amino acids: CASSLVAWRGDLTGELFF. The full variable domain, rest sourced from reference TRBV7-2 and TRBJ2-2, is GAGVSQSPSNKVTEKGKDVELRCDPISGHTALYWYRQSLGQGLEFLIYFQGNSAPDKSGLPSDRFSAERTGGSVSTLTIQRTQQEDSAVYLCASSLVAWRGDLTGELFFGEGSRLTVL.